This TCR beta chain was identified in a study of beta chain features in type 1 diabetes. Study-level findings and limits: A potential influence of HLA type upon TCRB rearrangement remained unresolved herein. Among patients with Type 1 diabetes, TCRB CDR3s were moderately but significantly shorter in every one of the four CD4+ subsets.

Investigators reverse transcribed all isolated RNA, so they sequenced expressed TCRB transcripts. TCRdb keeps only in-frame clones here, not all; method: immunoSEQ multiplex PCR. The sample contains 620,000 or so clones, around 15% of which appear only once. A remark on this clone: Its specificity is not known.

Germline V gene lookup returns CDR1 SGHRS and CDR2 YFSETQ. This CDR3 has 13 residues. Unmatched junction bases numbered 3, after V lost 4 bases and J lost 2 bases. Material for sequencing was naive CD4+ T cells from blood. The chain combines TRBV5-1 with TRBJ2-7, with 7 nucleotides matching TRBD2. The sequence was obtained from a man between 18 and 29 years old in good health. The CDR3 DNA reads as TGCGCCAGCAGCAACGGACTAGCCTACGAGCAGTACTTC. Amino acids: CASSNGLAYEQYF.